Below, 27 T cell receptor beta chains from the same sample are listed, as sequenced in a study of blood T cell repertoires in COVID-19. Assay used: immunoSEQ multiplex PCR; TCRdb lists only in-frame clones, some missing. The sample includes 300,000 to 350,000 clones, approximately 85% of them seen just once. The sequenced material came from PBMCs or T cells enriched from blood (not recorded which). The origin of the receptors is a young man who had recovered from COVID-19.

V and J are TRBV5-5 and TRBJ2-1; D gene uncertain. The V and J ends lost 0 bases and 0 bases respectively, with 10 bases between them. Germline values: CDR1 SGHKS, CDR2 YYEKEE (reference sequence). The CDR3 spans 16 residues. The CDR3 sequence: CASSLEPHGSYNEQFF. The CDR3, as DNA: TGTGCCAGCAGCTTGGAGCCTCATGGCTCCTACAATGAGCAGTTCTTC.

V is TRBV5-1 and J is TRBJ1-4; 9 positions agree with TRBD1. CDR1 and CDR2 from the germline V gene are SGHRS and YFSETQ. The V and J ends lost 0 bases and 7 bases, in that order; junction bases with no gene match: 4. The CDR3 has 15 amino acids. DNA for the CDR3: TGCGCCAGCAGCTTGGCCGGGACAGGGCGTGAAAAACTGTTTTTT. Translation: CASSLAGTGREKLFF.

The chain links TRBV7-9 to TRBJ1-1; 10 bases line up with TRBD1. V gave up 7 bases and J gave up 3 bases; unmatched junction bases: 11. There are 16 residues in the CDR3. Per germline, CDR1 SEHNR and CDR2 FQNEAQ (reference sequence). The CDR3 DNA reads TGTGCCAGCACCCGGGGACAGGGGTTCGAGGACACTGAAGCTTTCTTT. Its protein product is CASTRGQGFEDTEAFF.

The V and J genes are TRBV9 and TRBJ2-3, with D possibly TRBD2 on 7 matching bases. Between the trimmed V and J ends, which lost 5 bases and 8 bases, there was a span of 21 bases. Germline-derived CDR1 and CDR2 are SGDLS and YYNGEE. The CDR3 sequence is 15 residues long. This CDR3 reads CASSSGGLADGTQYF. The CDR3 DNA is TGTGCCAGCAGTTCCGGGGGGCTAGCCGACGGTACGCAGTATTTT.

V and J are TRBV18 and TRBJ1-1, with D possibly matching TRBD1 (5 bases). This CDR3 is 15 amino acids long. Germline CDR1 is KGHSH and CDR2 is LQKENI. Trimming took 5 bases from V and 3 from J, leaving 16 bases between them. CDR3 residues: CASSTVWGGDTEAFF. CDR3 sequence (DNA): TGTGCCAGCTCAACGGTTTGGGGGGGAGACACTGAAGCTTTCTTT.

The chain couples TRBV5-1 to TRBJ2-5; 9 bases agree with TRBD2. The CDR3 consists of 18 residues. The germline V gene encodes CDR1 SGHRS and CDR2 YFSETQ. J lost 4 bases, V lost 0 bases, and 13 bases had no gene match. For the CDR3, the DNA is TGCGCCAGCAGCTTGGGAAGCGGCGGGGGGGCCAGGGCAGAGACCCAGTACTTC. It translates to CASSLGSGGGARAETQYF. Full variable domain (rest looked up from reference TRBV5-1 and TRBJ2-5): KAGVTQTPRYLIKTRGQQVTLSCSPISGHRSVSWYQQTPGQGLQFLFEYFSETQRNKGNFPGRFSGRQFSNSRSEMNVSTLELGDSALYLCASSLGSGGGARAETQYFGPGTRLLVL.

The chain couples TRBV30 to TRBJ1-3, with unresolved D. This CDR3 is 14 amino acids long. Germline values: CDR1 GTSNPN, CDR2 SVGIG (reference sequence). Trimming cost V 5 bases and J 1 base, with 12 bases left between them. CDR3 residues: CAWSFGDSGNTIYF. CDR3 sequence (DNA): TGTGCCTGGTCCTTTGGAGATTCTGGAAACACCATATATTTT.

CDR3 nucleotide sequence: TGTGCCAGCAACCCTATCGGAGTTGTAAACACTGAAGCTTTCTTT. Amino acid sequence: CASNPIGVVNTEAFF. The V call is TRBV7-9, the J call TRBJ1-1; no firm D call. This CDR3 region has 15 residues. V lost 7 bases and J lost 2, with 17 bases in between. CDR1 and CDR2 (germline): SEHNR, FQNEAQ (reference sequence).

Concerning this clone: The same CDR3 is also encoded by other DNA sequences in this sample. The chain recombines TRBV19 with TRBJ2-3, with 9 nucleotides matching TRBD2. V lost 3 bases to trimming and J lost 1 base; unmatched junction nucleotides: 2. Germline CDR1 LNHDA, CDR2 SQIVND (reference sequence). This CDR3 contains 15 residues. Here the CDR3 reads CASSIQRGGTDTQYF. CDR3 nucleotide sequence: TGTGCCAGTAGTATTCAGCGGGGGGGCACAGATACGCAGTATTTT.

V gene TRBV27 combines with J gene TRBJ1-1; TRBD1 matches 9 bases. Germline V gene data show CDR1 as MNHEY and CDR2 as SMNVEV (reference sequence). J was trimmed by 0 bases and V by 7 bases; bases with no gene match: 12. The CDR3 is 17 residues long. The CDR3 spells CASTIGTGKRMNTEAFF. The CDR3 DNA sequence: TGTGCCAGCACGATTGGGACAGGGAAGAGGATGAACACTGAAGCTTTCTTT.

J is TRBJ1-6 and V is TRBV2, with D possibly matching TRBD1 (5 bases). In germline, CDR1 is SNHLY, CDR2 FYNNEI. This CDR3 contains 15 residues. Trimming took 0 bases from V and 4 from J, leaving 7 bases between them. The CDR3 here is CASSEAPGYNSPLHF. The CDR3 nucleotides read TGTGCCAGCAGTGAAGCGCCAGGGTATAATTCACCCCTCCACTTT.

The chain is built from TRBV29-1 and TRBJ2-2, with D tentatively TRBD1 (6 bases). Deletions cut 3 bases from V and 6 bases from J, with 14 bases between. CDR1 SQVTM and CDR2 ANQGSEA come from the germline V gene. The CDR3 is made up of 14 amino acids. CDR3 sequence reads: CSVEVGDTAGELFF. CDR3 in DNA: TGCAGCGTTGAGGTGGGGGACACTGCCGGGGAGCTGTTTTTT.

Of note for this clone: The junction does not match germline at one end; this may be a read error. CDR3 sequence reads: CASSLEGTGLHEQFF. CDR3 coding DNA: TGTGCTAGCAGCTTAGAAGGGACAGGGTTACATGAGCAGTTCTTC. V and J are TRBV7-7 and TRBJ2-1; the match to TRBD1 covers 9 bases. The germline gives CDR1 SSHAT, CDR2 FNYEAQ (reference sequence). The CDR3 is made up of 15 amino acids.

The chain is built from TRBV9 and TRBJ2-7, with 11 nucleotides matching TRBD1. The V gene end was trimmed by 4 bases and the J gene end by 4 bases; junction bases not matched to a gene: 10. This CDR3 region has 16 residues. The germline V gene has CDR1 SGDLS and CDR2 YYNGEE. The CDR3 loop is CASSTNSDRGLYEQYF. The CDR3 DNA follows: TGTGCCAGCAGCACTAACTCGGACAGGGGGCTGTACGAGCAGTACTTC.

V usage is TRBV5-6 and J usage is TRBJ1-2; the match to TRBD1 covers 7 bases. The CDR3 has 13 amino acids. The V segment lost 4 bases and the J segment 5 bases; nucleotides outside the gene matches: 5. Germline V gene data show CDR1 as SGHDT and CDR2 as YYEEEE. The CDR3 loop is CASSPTGRYGYTF. The CDR3 nucleotides read TGTGCCAGCAGCCCGACAGGGAGGTATGGCTACACCTTC. Variable domain in full (rest from reference TRBV5-6 and TRBJ1-2): DAGVTQSPTHLIKTRGQQVTLRCSPKSGHDTVSWYQQALGQGPQFIFQYYEEEERQRGNFPDRFSGHQFPNYSSELNVNALLLGDSALYLCASSPTGRYGYTFGSGTRLTVV.

The chain couples TRBV6-5 to TRBJ1-1; TRBD1 agrees at 9 bases. The V and J ends lost 7 bases and 5 bases, in that order; junction bases with no gene match: 2. This CDR3 spans 12 amino acids. Germline lookup yields CDR1 MNHEY and CDR2 SVGAGI. CDR3 coding DNA: TGTGCCAGCAACAGGGGGCCGACTGAAGCTTTCTTT. Residues: CASNRGPTEAFF.

This chain joins TRBV6-4 and TRBJ2-3, with 8 bases aligning to TRBD2. This CDR3 contains 14 residues. CDR1 is MRHNA, CDR2 SNTAGT, per germline. After removal of 3 bases from V and 1 base from J, the junction contained 0 bases not matched to a gene. CDR3 amino acids: CASSEAGGTDTQYF. The CDR3 DNA sequence: TGTGCCAGCAGTGAAGCGGGGGGCACAGATACGCAGTATTTT.

The chain has TRBV14 and TRBJ1-2; the D gene is possibly TRBD1 (5 bases). Germline values: CDR1 SGHDN, CDR2 FVKESK. Trimming removed 6 bases at V and 4 bases at J, with 15 bases between. CDR3 length equals 14 residues. The CDR3 DNA follows: TGTGCCAGCAGTCCCGTGGGGCCCTCCTATGGCTACACCTTC. The encoded protein is CASSPVGPSYGYTF.

The chain combines TRBV7-3 with TRBJ1-1; maybe TRBD1 (6 bases). V was cut by 1 base and J by 1 base, with 13 bases left in between. This CDR3 is built from 16 residues. CDR1 SGHTA and CDR2 FQGTGA come from the germline V gene. CDR3 amino acids: CASSLRGGPRNTEAFF. CDR3 sequence (DNA): TGTGCCAGCAGCTTAAGAGGGGGACCGAGGAACACTGAAGCTTTCTTT.

This clone was seen repeatedly, ten times or more. In nucleotides, the CDR3 is TGTGCCAGCAGCCGACAGGGGGATAATTCACCCCTCCACTTT. Amino acids: CASSRQGDNSPLHF. The J gene is TRBJ1-6, the V gene TRBV5-4; 9 nucleotides match TRBD1. The CDR3 is made up of 14 amino acids. From germline, CDR1 is SGHNT and CDR2 YYREEE (reference sequence). Germline trimming cut 4 bases from V and 5 bases from J; bases unmatched to any gene: 1.

The V and J genes are TRBV10-1 and TRBJ1-3; 9 nucleotides line up with TRBD1. There are 20 residues in the CDR3. V was clipped by 7 bases and J by 4 bases; unmatched bases: 23. In germline, CDR1 is WNHNN, CDR2 SYGVQD (reference sequence). The CDR3 sequence is CASNRTGIPGQGSFGNTIYF. The CDR3 DNA is TGCGCCAGCAATAGAACCGGCATTCCGGGACAGGGCTCCTTCGGAAACACCATATATTTT.

The J gene is TRBJ2-5, the V gene TRBV5-5; 7 nucleotides match TRBD2. Per the germline V gene, CDR1 is SGHKS and CDR2 is YYEKEE (reference sequence). V lost 1 base, J lost 5 bases, and 8 bases stayed unmatched. This CDR3 has 15 amino acids. The CDR3: CASSLFAGEGETQYF. DNA for the CDR3: TGTGCCAGCAGCTTGTTCGCGGGGGAGGGCGAGACCCAGTACTTC.

V gene TRBV2 combines with J gene TRBJ1-1, with 8 bases aligning to TRBD1. The CDR3 runs to 13 residues. The junction had 8 bases not matched to a gene; V was cut back by 8 bases and J by 6 bases. CDR1 is SNHLY and CDR2 is FYNNEI in the germline V gene. The CDR3 sequence is CASGIRGRAEAFF. DNA of the CDR3: TGTGCCAGCGGAATCAGGGGGCGAGCTGAAGCTTTCTTT.

V and J are TRBV19 and TRBJ2-5, with 8 bases matching TRBD2. V shed 5 bases and J 4 bases; nucleotides not matched to a gene: 9. CDR1 LNHDA and CDR2 SQIVND come from the germline V gene (reference sequence). The length of the CDR3 is 15 residues. The CDR3 sequence is CASSAGRAGGETQYF. DNA for the CDR3: TGTGCCAGTAGTGCGGGACGGGCGGGGGGAGAGACCCAGTACTTC.

Here the CDR3 DNA reads TGTGCCAGCAGCTTAGTCAATTCAGGGGGCTTCGGCTACACCTTC. It yields the protein CASSLVNSGGFGYTF. The chain couples TRBV7-2 to TRBJ1-2; the match to TRBD1 covers 8 bases. The V segment lost 1 base and the J segment 8 bases; nucleotides outside the gene matches: 9. Germline-derived CDR1 and CDR2 are SGHTA and FQGNSA. The CDR3 runs 15 residues. The full variable domain, rest sourced from reference TRBV7-2 and TRBJ1-2, is GAGVSQSPSNKVTEKGKDVELRCDPISGHTALYWYRQSLGQGLEFLIYFQGNSAPDKSGLPSDRFSAERTGGSVSTLTIQRTQQEDSAVYLCASSLVNSGGFGYTFGSGTRLTVV.

A note on this clone: A junction end diverges from the germline sequence, so it may reflect a read error. The V and J genes are TRBV5-1 and TRBJ1-1; 10 bases are shared with TRBD1. Germline CDR1 reads SGHRS; CDR2 reads YFSETQ. This CDR3 contains 13 residues. CDR3 sequence reads: CASSAGTGAEAFF. DNA for the CDR3: TGCGCTAGCAGCGCAGGGACAGGGGCTGAAGCTTTCTTT. Variable domain in full (rest from reference TRBV5-1 and TRBJ1-1): KAGVTQTPRYLIKTRGQQVTLSCSPISGHRSVSWYQQTPGQGLQFLFEYFSETQRNKGNFPGRFSGRQFSNSRSEMNVSTLELGDSALYLCASSAGTGAEAFFGQGTRLTVV.

The rearrangement uses TRBV5-4 and TRBJ2-5; D perhaps matches TRBD2 (5 bases). Trimming shortened V by 4 bases and J by 4 bases, and 14 bases separated the two germline ends. Germline V CDR1 and CDR2: SGHNT, YYREEE (reference sequence). The CDR3 runs 14 residues. CDR3 residues: CASSPEMAGETQYF. The CDR3 DNA reads TGTGCCAGCAGCCCGGAGATGGCGGGAGAGACCCAGTACTTC.